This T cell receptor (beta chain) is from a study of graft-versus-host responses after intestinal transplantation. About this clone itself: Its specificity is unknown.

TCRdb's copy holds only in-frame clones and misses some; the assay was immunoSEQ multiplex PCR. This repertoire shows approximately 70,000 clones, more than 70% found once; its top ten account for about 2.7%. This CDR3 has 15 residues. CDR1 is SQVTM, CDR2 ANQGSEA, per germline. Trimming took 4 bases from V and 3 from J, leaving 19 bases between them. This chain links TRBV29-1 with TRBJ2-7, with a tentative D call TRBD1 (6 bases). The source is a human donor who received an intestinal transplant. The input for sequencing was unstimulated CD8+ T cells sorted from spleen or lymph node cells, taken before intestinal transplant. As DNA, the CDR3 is TGCAGCGTTGTAGAAGGACAGAGAAACGTCTACGAGCAGTACTTC. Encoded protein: CSVVEGQRNVYEQYF.